These 32 T cell receptor beta chains share one sample of origin, sequenced in a study of cytomegalovirus exposure and HLA in healthy donors. Researchers ran the PCR with 60 Vbeta and 13 Jbeta primers. The method was immunoSEQ multiplex PCR; TCRdb's version includes in-frame clones alone and lacks a portion of them. The table has approximately 130,000 clones, 72% seen once. What was sequenced was PBMCs. These receptors were taken from a man between 45 and 60 years old in good health and CMV-seropositive.

The rearrangement links TRBV5-1 to TRBJ1-1, with unresolved D. V was shortened by 3 bases and J by 1 base, with 13 bases between the two germline ends. The CDR3 has 15 amino acids. Germline assignment: CDR1 SGHRS and CDR2 YFSETQ. Here the CDR3 DNA reads TGCGCCAGCAGCTCCTCGGCGGGGAAGAACACTGAAGCTTTCTTT. It translates to CASSSSAGKNTEAFF.

The table lists this clone with a few counts. V is TRBV14 and J is TRBJ2-2, with D possibly matching TRBD2 (5 bases). The CDR3 consists of 14 residues. The germline V and J ends were trimmed by 4 bases and 3 bases, with 9 bases remaining between them. CDR1 SGHDN and CDR2 FVKESK come from the germline V gene. In nucleotides, the CDR3 is TGTGCCAGCAGCCGAGGGTGGGACACCGGGGAGCTGTTTTTT. Translated, it gives CASSRGWDTGELFF.

The rearrangement uses TRBV7-6 and TRBJ2-2, with D unclear. With 1 base removed from V and 2 bases from J, the gap between germline ends came to 5 bases. CDR1 is SGHVS, CDR2 FNYEAQ, per germline. The CDR3 totals 14 residues. The CDR3 here is CASSLGHNTGELFF. The CDR3 DNA sequence: TGTGCCAGCAGCTTAGGGCACAACACCGGGGAGCTGTTTTTT.

This chain joins TRBV7-9 and TRBJ1-5; the D is unclear. The CDR3 totals 12 residues. V gave up 5 bases and J gave up 4 bases, with 6 bases separating them. The germline V gene encodes CDR1 SEHNR and CDR2 FQNEAQ (reference sequence). Written as DNA, the CDR3 is TGTGCCAGCAGCAACTATAATCAGCCCCAGCATTTT. Encoded protein: CASSNYNQPQHF.

The chain couples TRBV27 to TRBJ2-5; 9 nucleotides line up with TRBD1. The J call may be faulty, since TRBJ2-7 better matches the DNA end. This CDR3 has 14 amino acids. Germline loops: CDR1 MNHEY, CDR2 SMNVEV (reference sequence). The CDR3 sequence: CASSLGQGGNEQYF. CDR3 bases: TGTGCCAGCAGTCTGGGACAGGGCGGCAACGAGCAGTACTTC.

On this clone itself: A read error may produce the germline difference seen at one junction end. The genes are TRBV4-1 and TRBJ2-1; 9 bases align to TRBD1. Per germline, CDR1 MGHRA and CDR2 YSYEKL. The length of the CDR3 is 13 residues. The CDR3 reads CASSLDRGTPPIF. CDR3 bases: TGCGCCAGCAGCCTCGACAGGGGGACGCCCCCGATCTTC.

This chain links TRBV9 with TRBJ2-7; a possible D gene is TRBD1 (5 bases). CDR3 length equals 15 residues. The germline V and J ends were trimmed by 0 bases and 3 bases, with 13 bases remaining between them. CDR1 and CDR2 from the germline V gene are SGDLS and YYNGEE. Here the CDR3 reads CASSVAGQGVYEQYF. CDR3 DNA: TGTGCCAGCAGCGTAGCTGGGCAGGGTGTCTACGAGCAGTACTTC.

This CDR3 reads CASSSGQTGYTF. For the CDR3, the DNA is TGTGCCAGCAGCTCGGGACAGACCGGCTACACCTTC. This chain connects TRBV7-9 to TRBJ1-2, with 7 bases matching TRBD1. The CDR3 is 12 amino acids. V was clipped by 4 bases and J by 8 bases; unmatched bases: 4. CDR1 SEHNR and CDR2 FQNEAQ come from the germline V gene (reference sequence).

In its sample, this clone was seen a few times. The chain joins TRBV5-8 to TRBJ2-4, with a weak D call TRBD1 (6 bases). The germline V gene has CDR1 SGHTS and CDR2 YDEGEE. The CDR3 spans 16 residues. V lost 4 bases, J lost 0 bases, and 14 bases lay in between. This CDR3 is CASSDYRVLAKNIQYF. The CDR3 region has the DNA TGTGCCAGCAGCGATTACAGGGTACTAGCCAAAAACATTCAGTACTTC.

As concerns this clone: Other DNA sequences of this sample code for an identical CDR3. The chain recombines TRBV5-1 with TRBJ1-2, with a possible D match to TRBD1 (6 bases). The CDR3 runs to 12 residues. Trimming left V 4 bases short and J 5 bases short, with 9 bases between. CDR1 and CDR2 (germline): SGHRS, YFSETQ. CDR3 sequence (DNA): TGCGCCAGCAGCCCAGGACAGTATGGCTACACCTTC. Translation: CASSPGQYGYTF.

The chain links TRBV29-1 to TRBJ2-1; the D is unclear. V dropped 7 bases and J dropped 0 bases, with 13 bases sitting between them. The CDR3 totals 14 residues. CDR1 is SQVTM, CDR2 ANQGSEA, per germline. In DNA form, the CDR3 reads TGCAGCGCCCGGGTCCTTAGCTCCTACAATGAGCAGTTCTTC. This encodes CSARVLSSYNEQFF.

The chain has TRBV29-1 and TRBJ2-7; TRBD1 matches 9 bases. CDR1 and CDR2 (germline): SQVTM, ANQGSEA. The CDR3 has 14 amino acids. J was trimmed by 3 bases and V by 0 bases; bases with no gene match: 3. CDR3: CSVEDQGQGYEQYF. The DNA for the CDR3 is TGCAGCGTTGAAGATCAGGGACAGGGCTACGAGCAGTACTTC.

The V call is TRBV15, the J call TRBJ2-2, with 7 nucleotides matching TRBD1. In germline, CDR1 is LNHNV, CDR2 YYDKDF (reference sequence). The V gene end was trimmed by 4 bases and the J gene end by 4 bases; junction bases not matched to a gene: 9. The CDR3 is made up of 16 amino acids. The CDR3 coding sequence is TGTGCCACCAGCATTTACCGGGACAGACCCACCGGGGAGCTGTTTTTT. This translates into CATSIYRDRPTGELFF.

In this sample, this clone turned up a few times. This chain connects TRBV18 to TRBJ2-7; D might be TRBD2 (7 bases). Per the germline V gene, CDR1 is KGHSH and CDR2 is LQKENI. V lost 2 bases to trimming and J lost 0 bases, with 14 bases between them. The CDR3 has 16 residues. In DNA form, the CDR3 reads TGTGCCAGCTCACCAGGGGGGGCCCCAGTCTCCTACGAGCAGTACTTC. Amino acid sequence: CASSPGGAPVSYEQYF.

The CDR3 region is CASSPGKTYTEAFF. The CDR3 DNA follows: TGCGCCAGCAGCCCCGGGAAAACGTACACTGAAGCTTTCTTT. The chain joins TRBV5-1 to TRBJ1-1, with D unclear. The CDR3 totals 14 residues. Trimming took 4 bases from V and 3 from J, leaving 13 bases between them. CDR1 and CDR2 (germline): SGHRS, YFSETQ.

The gene calls are TRBV15 and TRBJ1-3; 9 bases fit TRBD1. Losses at the gene ends were 1 base for V and 0 bases for J; bases not matched to a gene: 4. CDR3 length: 17 amino acids. Per germline, CDR1 LNHNV and CDR2 YYDKDF (reference sequence). CDR3 protein: CATSRAGTGSSGNTIYF. As DNA, the CDR3 is TGTGCCACCAGCAGAGCCGGGACAGGGAGCTCTGGAAACACCATATATTTT.

The chain uses TRBV6-5 and TRBJ1-5, with TRBD1 as a possible D gene (6 bases). Germline CDR1 and CDR2: MNHEY and SVGAGI. The CDR3 consists of 15 residues. Trimming took off 6 bases at V and 4 bases at J, with 16 bases between the two ends. In nucleotides, the CDR3 is TGTGCCAGCAGGAGGACAGCCCTAACAAATCAGCCCCAGCATTTT. Residues: CASRRTALTNQPQHF.

Written as DNA, the CDR3 is TGTGCCAGCACTGGACAGCGCCAAGAGACCCAGTACTTC. Protein sequence: CASTGQRQETQYF. The rearrangement uses TRBV2 and TRBJ2-5; possible D gene TRBD1, 6 bases. The CDR3 sequence is 13 residues long. Trimming left V 7 bases short and J 1 base short, with 10 bases between. Germline V lookup: CDR1 SNHLY, CDR2 FYNNEI.

The chain links TRBV5-1 to TRBJ2-3; TRBD1 agrees at 7 bases. V lost 4 bases and J lost 3; bases outside the gene matches: 5. The CDR3 is made up of 14 amino acids. Germline CDR1 is SGHRS and CDR2 is YFSETQ. The CDR3 DNA follows: TGCGCCAGCAGCGGGGACAGATGGACAGATACGCAGTATTTT. It specifies CASSGDRWTDTQYF.

The chain uses TRBV11-3 and TRBJ2-5; 14 nucleotides line up with TRBD2. Germline CDR1 and CDR2: SGHNT and YENEEA. J was trimmed by 5 bases and V by 7 bases; bases with no gene match: 9. This CDR3 comprises 16 residues. CDR3 region: CASNPGLAGVAETQYF. The CDR3 coding sequence is TGTGCCAGCAACCCGGGACTAGCGGGAGTAGCGGAGACCCAGTACTTC.

The genes are TRBV6-4 and TRBJ2-1; perhaps TRBD2 as D (6 bases). The germline V gene has CDR1 MRHNA and CDR2 SNTAGT. The CDR3 length is 15 residues. Trimming removed 3 bases at V and 5 bases at J, with 14 bases between. The CDR3 here is CASSEEGLQNNEQFF. CDR3 coding DNA: TGTGCCAGCAGTGAAGAAGGACTACAAAACAATGAGCAGTTCTTC.

The chain is built from TRBV11-2 and TRBJ2-2; 9 positions match TRBD1. CDR3 length equals 17 residues. Trimming took 3 bases from V and 5 from J; bases not matched to a gene: 10. Germline assignment: CDR1 SGHAT and CDR2 FQNNGV. CDR3: CASSLRTGVGWTGELFF. The CDR3 DNA reads as TGTGCCAGCAGCTTGAGGACAGGGGTGGGTTGGACCGGGGAGCTGTTTTTT.

The chain couples TRBV6-6 to TRBJ1-5; the match to TRBD1 covers 7 bases. The CDR3 totals 15 residues. Germline lookup yields CDR1 MNHNY and CDR2 SVGAGI (reference sequence). V lost 6 bases, J lost 4 bases, and 9 bases stayed unmatched. The CDR3 spells CASRPMGQLNQPQHF. In DNA form, the CDR3 reads TGTGCCAGCAGACCAATGGGACAGCTTAATCAGCCCCAGCATTTT.

A few counts support this clone. V gene TRBV4-3 combines with J gene TRBJ2-1, with D tentatively TRBD2 (5 bases). The V gene's germline CDR1 is LGHNA and CDR2 YSLEER. The CDR3 extends over 13 amino acids. Trimming left V 4 bases short and J 6 bases short, with 10 bases between. The CDR3 coding sequence is TGCGCCAGCAGCCCGGAGGTGCGCAATGAGCAGTTCTTC. Its translation: CASSPEVRNEQFF.

This clone was counted once. This rearrangement joins TRBV7-6 to TRBJ2-3; TRBD2 matches 7 bases. The CDR3 is made up of 16 amino acids. J was trimmed by 1 base and V by 1 base; bases with no gene match: 5. Germline CDR1 and CDR2: SGHVS and FNYEAQ. The CDR3: CASSLGPSGGTDTQYF. In DNA form, the CDR3 reads TGTGCCAGCAGCTTAGGTCCTAGCGGAGGCACAGATACGCAGTATTTT.

This rearrangement joins TRBV27 to TRBJ2-3, with 7 bases aligning to TRBD1. This CDR3 region has 18 residues. V shed 3 bases, J shed 0 bases, and the junction held 12 bases outside the gene matches. Germline loops: CDR1 MNHEY, CDR2 SMNVEV (reference sequence). CDR3 sequence reads: CASSFLKTGTASTDTQYF. In nucleotides, the CDR3 is TGTGCCAGCAGTTTTCTGAAGACCGGGACAGCGAGCACAGATACGCAGTATTTT.

To note about this clone: This may arise from a read error, as a much more abundant clone is one base away. This chain uses TRBV7-2 with TRBJ2-3; no firm D call. The ends were cut back, 5 bases at V and 0 bases at J, with 6 bases in the middle. The germline V gene has CDR1 SGHTA and CDR2 FQGNSA. The CDR3 runs 13 residues. The CDR3 loop reads CASSHTSTDTQYF. The CDR3 DNA follows: TGTGCCAGCAGCCATACTAGCACAGATACGCAGTATTTT.

The J gene is TRBJ2-3, the V gene TRBV6-6, with 7 positions matching TRBD2. This CDR3 is 13 amino acids long. The germline CDR1 and CDR2 sequences are MNHNY and SVGAGI (reference sequence). The J segment lost 4 bases and the V segment lost 6 bases, leaving 4 bases of the junction unmatched. The CDR3 nucleotides read TGTGCCAGCAGAGGGACTACCCCAGATACGCAGTATTTT. This codes for CASRGTTPDTQYF.

This clone was picked up a small number of times. V usage is TRBV6-1 and J usage is TRBJ2-7; perhaps TRBD2 as D (8 bases). Germline V lookup: CDR1 MNHNS, CDR2 SASEGT. This CDR3 has 14 amino acids. Trimming took off 7 bases at V and 6 bases at J, with 19 bases between the two ends. The CDR3 bases are TGTGCCAGCATTCTACTAGCGGAGGGGGCCGAGCAGTACTTC. Protein sequence: CASILLAEGAEQYF.

The rearrangement joins TRBV15 to TRBJ2-1; tentative D call: TRBD1 (6 bases). V dropped 0 bases and J dropped 7 bases, with 25 bases sitting between them. The CDR3 spans 19 residues. The germline gives CDR1 LNHNV, CDR2 YYDKDF (reference sequence). This CDR3 is CATSRDQAGTPRRKNEQFF. The DNA for the CDR3 is TGTGCCACCAGCAGAGATCAAGCAGGGACACCCAGACGGAAGAATGAGCAGTTCTTC.

The V and J genes are TRBV5-8 and TRBJ1-2, with D perhaps TRBD1 (5 bases). Germline V gene lookup returns CDR1 SGHTS and CDR2 YDEGEE. V lost 5 bases and J lost 4, with 12 bases in between. The CDR3 contains 13 residues. The CDR3 spells CASSRQQFYGYTF. As DNA, the CDR3 is TGTGCCAGCAGTCGACAGCAGTTCTATGGCTACACCTTC.

The table lists this clone with a count of one. This rearrangement joins TRBV11-2 to TRBJ2-3, with D perhaps matching TRBD1 (7 bases). V was pared by 0 bases and J by 8 bases, with 24 bases between. Germline V gives CDR1 SGHAT, CDR2 FQNNGV. This CDR3 contains 18 residues. The CDR3 coding sequence is TGTGCCAGCAGCTTAGATACGAAGGACAGGAGGGCTGAAGGTACGCAGTATTTT. Translating gives CASSLDTKDRRAEGTQYF.